The 21 T cell receptor beta chains in this list originate from one sample, sequenced in a study of radiation and T cells in renal cell carcinoma. Time point defined: blood 2 weeks post-SBRT. The sample's treatment: 15 Gy SBRT to primary tumor, nephrectomy 4 weeks later. Only in-frame clones appear in the TCRdb table, and some are missing; sequencing was by immunoSEQ multiplex PCR. The table shows roughly 75,000 clones, with 82% occurring only once. The specimen was blood, collected from a patient whose treatment included radiotherapy and nephrectomy. The origin of the receptors is a man aged 60 to 75 with renal cell carcinoma.

V gene TRBV27 combines with J gene TRBJ2-2, with a weak D call TRBD2 (7 bases). Trimming left V 6 bases short and J 9 bases short, with 20 bases between. CDR1 and CDR2 (germline): MNHEY, SMNVEV (reference sequence). The CDR3 is 15 residues long. The CDR3 loop is CASRTWGGAPWELFF. In nucleotides, the CDR3 is TGTGCCAGCAGAACCTGGGGGGGGGCCCCATGGGAGCTGTTTTTT.

This clone has only one observation. CDR3 loop: CASSLGASGRALNEQFF. CDR3 bases: TGTGCCAGCAGCTTAGGGGCCTCCGGGAGGGCCCTAAATGAGCAGTTCTTC. The chain carries TRBV11-3 and TRBJ2-1; 8 bases line up with TRBD2. Germline CDR1 and CDR2: SGHNT and YENEEA. V lost 1 base and J lost 7; bases outside the gene matches: 12. The CDR3 contains 17 residues.

V is TRBV28 and J is TRBJ2-7; 8 bases are shared with TRBD2. After removal of 8 bases from V and 2 bases from J, the junction contained 11 bases not matched to a gene. Germline V gives CDR1 MDHEN, CDR2 SYDVKM. This CDR3 comprises 15 residues. The CDR3 nucleotides are TGTGCCAGCTGGGCCTCCGGGACTAGAGCCTACGAGCAGTACTTC. This codes for CASWASGTRAYEQYF.

Comment on this clone: The sample holds other DNA sequences that translate to the same CDR3. The V call is TRBV4-1, the J call TRBJ2-5; D might be TRBD1 (6 bases). The CDR3 covers 15 residues. Germline V CDR1 and CDR2: MGHRA, YSYEKL. V lost 0 bases, J lost 5 bases, and 13 bases lay in between. Written as DNA, the CDR3 is TGCGCCAGCAGCCAAGATCTTAGAGGGGGTGAGACCCAGTACTTC. Encoded protein: CASSQDLRGGETQYF.

This chain joins TRBV6-5 and TRBJ1-2; TRBD1 agrees at 9 bases. V was pared by 6 bases and J by 4 bases, with 6 bases of the junction left unmatched. This CDR3 has 14 amino acids. CDR1 and CDR2 from the germline V gene are MNHEY and SVGAGI. The CDR3 bases are TGTGCCAGCAGGACACAGGGGGCGTCCTATGGCTACACCTTC. Translated: CASRTQGASYGYTF.

V gene TRBV27 combines with J gene TRBJ2-7; perhaps D is TRBD1 or TRBD2 (6 bases each). V was trimmed by 6 bases and J by 2 bases, leaving 11 bases between them. The CDR3 has 13 amino acids. In germline, CDR1 is MNHEY, CDR2 SMNVEV (reference sequence). The CDR3 DNA follows: TGTGCCAGCAGCCCCGGGGGCCCCTACGAGCAGTACTTC. Its protein product is CASSPGGPYEQYF.

This chain links TRBV2 with TRBJ2-6; D is unclear. The CDR3 loop spans 15 amino acids. The germline gives CDR1 SNHLY, CDR2 FYNNEI. V was shortened by 6 bases and J by 1 base, with 10 bases between the two germline ends. The CDR3 loop reads CASSPGISGANVLTF. The CDR3 DNA sequence: TGTGCCAGCAGCCCTGGGATTTCTGGGGCCAACGTCCTGACTTTC. Full variable domain (remainder filled in from reference TRBV2 and TRBJ2-6): EPEVTQTPSHQVTQMGQEVILRCVPISNHLYFYWYRQILGQKVEFLVSFYNNEISEKSEIFDDQFSVERPDGSNFTLKIRSTKLEDSAMYFCASSPGISGANVLTFGAGSRLTVL.

This chain joins TRBV6-1 and TRBJ2-6, with D tentatively TRBD2 (6 bases). Deletions cut 6 bases from V and 1 base from J, with 7 bases between. The CDR3 totals 14 residues. Germline values: CDR1 MNHNS, CDR2 SASEGT. The CDR3 sequence is CASRGLSGANVLTF. The DNA for the CDR3 is TGTGCCAGCAGGGGACTTTCTGGGGCCAACGTCCTGACTTTC.

Only a few counts were recorded for this clone. V usage is TRBV5-1 and J usage is TRBJ1-1; 8 bases match TRBD1. The V and J ends lost 4 bases and 4 bases, in that order; junction bases with no gene match: 9. This CDR3 is built from 15 residues. The germline CDR1 and CDR2 sequences are SGHRS and YFSETQ. CDR3 protein: CASSGNRGRITEAFF. CDR3 coding DNA: TGCGCCAGCAGCGGGAACAGGGGGAGGATCACTGAAGCTTTCTTT.

This clone was seen once. V usage is TRBV5-1 and J usage is TRBJ2-2; D remains ambiguous. Germline V gene sequence: CDR1 SGHRS, CDR2 YFSETQ. Deletions cut 0 bases from V and 4 bases from J, with 7 bases between. The CDR3 is 14 amino acids. Here the CDR3 reads CASSLDRITGELFF. CDR3 DNA: TGCGCCAGCAGCTTGGATCGGATCACCGGGGAGCTGTTTTTT.

The CDR3 DNA reads TGTGCCAGCAGGGACGGGTTTCGGGAGCAGTACTTC. It yields the protein CASRDGFREQYF. V and J are TRBV28 and TRBJ2-7; D ambiguous. CDR3 length equals 12 residues. The germline V gene encodes CDR1 MDHEN and CDR2 SYDVKM. Trimming removed 6 bases from V and 7 bases from J, with 13 bases in between.

In the case of this clone: One junction end disagrees with the germline gene, perhaps due to a read error. The sample holds other DNA sequences that translate to the same CDR3. The V call is TRBV13, the J call TRBJ2-7; the D is unclear. Per the germline V gene, CDR1 is PRHDT and CDR2 is FYEKMQ (reference sequence). The CDR3 runs to 11 residues. This CDR3 reads CASSLGYEQYF. CDR3 nucleotides: TGTGCCAGCAGCCTAGGCTACGAGCAGTACTTC.

The count of this clone is one. This chain joins TRBV15 and TRBJ2-2, with D possibly being TRBD1 or TRBD2 (6 bases each). V was cut by 1 base and J by 0 bases, with 12 bases left in between. The CDR3 loop spans 17 amino acids. Germline V gene lookup returns CDR1 LNHNV and CDR2 YYDKDF (reference sequence). The CDR3 sequence: CATSRGRDTANTGELFF. In nucleotides, the CDR3 is TGTGCCACCAGCAGAGGGAGGGACACTGCGAACACCGGGGAGCTGTTTTTT.

This clone is a singleton in its sample. The chain is built from TRBV25-1 and TRBJ2-1; D not certain. The CDR3 has 14 residues. Trimming took off 4 bases at V and 6 bases at J, with 13 bases between the two ends. Looked up from germline, CDR1 is MGHDK and CDR2 is SYGVNS. CDR3 residues: CASSGEYRSNEQFF. DNA of the CDR3: TGTGCCAGCAGTGGTGAGTATAGGTCCAATGAGCAGTTCTTC.

The V call is TRBV25-1, the J call TRBJ1-3, with D uncertain. Trimming pared 3 bases from V and 0 bases from J, leaving 12 bases between. Germline CDR1 MGHDK, CDR2 SYGVNS. The CDR3 totals 16 residues. CDR3 protein: CASSEVDGLSGNTIYF. CDR3 nucleotide sequence: TGTGCCAGCAGTGAGGTAGACGGACTCTCTGGAAACACCATATATTTT.

This clone has just one count. This sequence joins TRBV30 and TRBJ1-1; TRBD1 is a possible D gene (5 bases). V lost 3 bases, J lost 0 bases, and 17 bases lay in between. Looked up from germline, CDR1 is GTSNPN and CDR2 is SVGIG (reference sequence). The CDR3 sequence is 16 residues long. The CDR3 DNA sequence: TGTGCCTGGAGCGCCGATCGGACAAAGATGAACACTGAAGCTTTCTTT. This codes for CAWSADRTKMNTEAFF.

This clone was observed a few times. The J gene is TRBJ2-1, the V gene TRBV10-1; D may be TRBD2 (6 bases). In germline, CDR1 is WNHNN, CDR2 SYGVQD (reference sequence). V gave up 3 bases and J gave up 3 bases, with 12 bases separating them. This CDR3 has 15 residues. The CDR3 nucleotides read TGCGCCAGCAGTGATGCCGCGGGAATCTACAATGAGCAGTTCTTC. Amino acids: CASSDAAGIYNEQFF.

The rearrangement joins TRBV27 to TRBJ2-2; no firm D call. V lost 1 base to trimming and J lost 2 bases, with 5 bases between them. The V gene's germline CDR1 is MNHEY and CDR2 SMNVEV (reference sequence). The CDR3 sequence is 14 residues long. The CDR3 nucleotides are TGTGCCAGCAGTTTATTTAGTAACACCGGGGAGCTGTTTTTT. Residues: CASSLFSNTGELFF.

The chain employs TRBV4-1 and TRBJ2-7, with 8 bases identical to TRBD1. The CDR3 extends over 16 amino acids. The V gene's germline CDR1 is MGHRA and CDR2 YSYEKL. With 4 bases clipped from V and 2 bases from J, the junction kept 10 bases outside the gene matches. Here the CDR3 DNA reads TGCGCCAGCAGCCCCAGCCGGGACAGGACGCCCTACGAGCAGTACTTC. This translates into CASSPSRDRTPYEQYF.

The rearrangement joins TRBV7-7 to TRBJ2-5; D gene ambiguous. The CDR3 spans 14 residues. CDR1 is SSHAT, CDR2 FNYEAQ, per germline (reference sequence). Trimming took 1 base from V and 1 from J, leaving 7 bases between them. The CDR3 DNA is TGTGCCAGCAGCTTAGGAAGGGTCCAAGAGACCCAGTACTTC. Encoded protein: CASSLGRVQETQYF.

In nucleotides, the CDR3 is TGTGCCAGCAGTTTCGGGGGGAGAGCCAAAAACATTCAGTACTTC. It encodes CASSFGGRAKNIQYF. The chain employs TRBV28 and TRBJ2-4; TRBD2 matches at 7 bases. Germline lookup yields CDR1 MDHEN and CDR2 SYDVKM. V gave up 3 bases and J gave up 0 bases; unmatched junction bases: 2. The CDR3 totals 15 residues.